In its sample, the clone carrying this T cell receptor beta chain was seen a few times. The CDR3 runs 17 residues. Germline CDR1 is LGHNA and CDR2 is YSLEER. Germline trimming cut 1 base from V and 7 bases from J; bases unmatched to any gene: 13. This sample is part of a study of T cells after yellow fever vaccination. Generation of TCR cDNA used 5'RACE template switching (which added a universal primer site and UMIs). TCRdb called the 5' RACE reads again in MiXCR, with one record for every CDR3 protein. The sample contains 450,000 to 600,000 distinct CDR3 sequences, around 16% of which appear only once.

The genes are TRBV4-3 and TRBJ2-3, with 8 bases that match TRBD2. Source: PBMCs, taken 5 to 6 days after the first yellow fever vaccination. The TCR was taken from a man aged 18 to 35 who received the YFV17D yellow fever vaccine. The CDR3, as DNA: TGCGCCAGCAGCCAAGTGCCCTTTCGGGGGGGGCCTAATACGCAGTATTTT. Residues: CASSQVPFRGGPNTQYF.